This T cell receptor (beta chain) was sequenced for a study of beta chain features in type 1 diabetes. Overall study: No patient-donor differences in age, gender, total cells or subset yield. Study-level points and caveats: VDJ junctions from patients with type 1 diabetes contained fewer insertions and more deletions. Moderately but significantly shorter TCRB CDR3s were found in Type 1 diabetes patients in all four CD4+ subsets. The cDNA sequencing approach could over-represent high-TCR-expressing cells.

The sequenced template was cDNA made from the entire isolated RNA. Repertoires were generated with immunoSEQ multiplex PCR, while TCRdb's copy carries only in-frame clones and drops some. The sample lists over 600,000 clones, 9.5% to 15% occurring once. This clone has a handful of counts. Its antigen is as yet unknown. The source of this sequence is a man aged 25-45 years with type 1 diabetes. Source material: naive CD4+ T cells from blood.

Here the CDR3 DNA reads TGTGCCAGCAGCCAGTACAGGGAAGGCTATGGCTACACCTTC. It yields the protein CASSQYREGYGYTF. The genes are TRBV2 and TRBJ1-2; possible D gene TRBD1, 6 bases. This CDR3 is 14 amino acids long. The V and J ends lost 6 bases and 4 bases respectively, with 15 bases between them. Germline CDR1 reads SNHLY; CDR2 reads FYNNEI. Supplemented by reference TRBV2 and TRBJ1-2, the full variable domain reads EPEVTQTPSHQVTQMGQEVILRCVPISNHLYFYWYRQILGQKVEFLVSFYNNEISEKSEIFDDQFSVERPDGSNFTLKIRSTKLEDSAMYFCASSQYREGYGYTFGSGTRLTVV.